This T cell receptor (beta chain) was sequenced in a study of blood T cell repertoires in COVID-19. Trimming stripped 7 bases from V and 10 bases from J, with 14 bases between. The CDR3 is 13 amino acids. Assay used: immunoSEQ multiplex PCR; TCRdb lists only in-frame clones, some missing. The sample yields about 240,000 clones, 84% seen once. The chain couples TRBV12-3 or TRBV12-4 to TRBJ1-6, with D perhaps TRBD1 (5 bases). The TCR was taken from a man in his fifties with acute or convalescent COVID-19. Sequenced sample: peripheral blood. As DNA, the CDR3 is TGTGCCAGCATGTCCCGGGGGAACTCACCCCTCCACTTT. It yields the protein CASMSRGNSPLHF.